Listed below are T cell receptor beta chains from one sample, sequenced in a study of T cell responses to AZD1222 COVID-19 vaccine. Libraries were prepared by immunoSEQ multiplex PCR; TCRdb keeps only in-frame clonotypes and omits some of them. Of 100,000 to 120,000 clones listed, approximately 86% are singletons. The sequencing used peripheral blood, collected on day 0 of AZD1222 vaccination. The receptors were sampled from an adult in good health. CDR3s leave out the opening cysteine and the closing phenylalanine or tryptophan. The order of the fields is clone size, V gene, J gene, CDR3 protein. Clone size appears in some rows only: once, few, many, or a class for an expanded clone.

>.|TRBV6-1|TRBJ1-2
ASSEARGQDYGYT
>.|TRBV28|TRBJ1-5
ASSLKQPQH
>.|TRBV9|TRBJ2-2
ASSVATGPFDGELF
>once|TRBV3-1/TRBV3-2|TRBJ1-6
ASSQTGPWDSPLH
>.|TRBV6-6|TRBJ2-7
ASRRLPRRQGSYEQY
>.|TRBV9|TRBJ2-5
ASSPMTSAGRETQY
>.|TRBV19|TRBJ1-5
ASSRTGGRGQPQH
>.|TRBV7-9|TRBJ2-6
ASTPLGPSGANVLT
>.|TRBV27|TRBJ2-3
ASSLPPSTTGTDTQY
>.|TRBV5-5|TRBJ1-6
ASSRSGSPLH
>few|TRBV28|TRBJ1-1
ASILSGGTEAF
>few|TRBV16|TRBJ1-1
ASSPEEIFMNTEAF
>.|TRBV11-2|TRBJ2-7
ASSRPTGYEQY
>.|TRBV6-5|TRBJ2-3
ASMKGGAQGDTQY
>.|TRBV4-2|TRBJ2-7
ASSQDRQSYEQY
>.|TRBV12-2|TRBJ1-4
ASRLLQGGEKLF
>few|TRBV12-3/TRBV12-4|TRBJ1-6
ASQGQGHSPLH
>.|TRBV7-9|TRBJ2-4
ASSLKGAKNIQY
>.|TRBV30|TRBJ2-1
AWSVRGLGLGYNEQF
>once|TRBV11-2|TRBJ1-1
ASRKDRGFYTEAF
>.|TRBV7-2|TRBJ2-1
ASVGQGDYNEQF
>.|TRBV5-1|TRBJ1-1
ASSVPGGDGTEAF
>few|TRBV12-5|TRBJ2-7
ASGSGYEQY
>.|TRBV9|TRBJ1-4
ASSVGGLADEKLF
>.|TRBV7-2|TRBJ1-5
ASSFKTGTQPQH
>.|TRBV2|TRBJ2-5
ASSESGSQETQY
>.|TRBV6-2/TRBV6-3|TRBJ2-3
ASSWTPDTQY
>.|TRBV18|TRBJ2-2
ASSQPVRDTGELF
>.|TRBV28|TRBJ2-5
ASSPPRGKSRETQY
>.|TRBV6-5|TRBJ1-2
ASSYSDRLARGGYT
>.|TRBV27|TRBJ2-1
ASSRQGASYNEQF
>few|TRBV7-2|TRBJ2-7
ASSLSLAGNYEQY
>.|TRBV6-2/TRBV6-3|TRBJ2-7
ASSFSGGATYEQY
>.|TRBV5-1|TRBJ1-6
ASSPGQAYNSPLH
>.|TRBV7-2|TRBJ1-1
ASSLYQADVAF
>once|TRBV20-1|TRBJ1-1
SASVASEAF
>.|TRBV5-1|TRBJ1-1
ASSLAPARTEAF
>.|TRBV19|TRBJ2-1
ASSLKVNEQF
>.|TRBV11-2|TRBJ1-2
ASSLGGGRHYGYT
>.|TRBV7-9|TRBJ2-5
ASTSMRLQETQY
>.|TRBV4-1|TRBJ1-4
ASSQEGQGVRPEKLF
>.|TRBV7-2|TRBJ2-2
ASSLGGNTGELF
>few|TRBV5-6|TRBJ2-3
ASSFGGRENTDTQY